The present T cell receptor (beta chain) was sequenced within a study of cytomegalovirus exposure and HLA in healthy donors. For the study at large: Of several hundred genotyped donors, around 86% grouped in the Caucasian-associated ancestry cluster.

Germline CDR1 is LNHDA and CDR2 is SQIVND (reference sequence). The V gene lost 11 bases and the J gene lost 3 bases, with 16 bases spanning the gap. The CDR3 contains 13 residues. Comment on this clone: Its target is unknown.

PCR primers comprised 60 Vbeta and 13 Jbeta primers. The repertoire was sequenced with immunoSEQ multiplex PCR; TCRdb's copy has only in-frame clones and lacks some. The sample has about 190,000 clones, about 86% seen once; the top ten hold around 2%. Donors likely had unrecorded immune exposures despite being nominally healthy when sampled. Notes on the study in general: It was reportedly the case that the classifier diagnosed cytomegalovirus status with high specificity and sensitivity. There were about 160 TCR beta chains listed as cytomegalovirus-associated.

The sample taken for sequencing was PBMCs. The chain joins TRBV19 to TRBJ1-1; D uncertain. The sequence was collected from a woman aged 18-29 years in good health and CMV-seropositive. The CDR3 coding sequence is TGTGCCGCCCGGGTGAGGTCGGACACTGAAGCTTTCTTT. This gives the protein CAARVRSDTEAFF.